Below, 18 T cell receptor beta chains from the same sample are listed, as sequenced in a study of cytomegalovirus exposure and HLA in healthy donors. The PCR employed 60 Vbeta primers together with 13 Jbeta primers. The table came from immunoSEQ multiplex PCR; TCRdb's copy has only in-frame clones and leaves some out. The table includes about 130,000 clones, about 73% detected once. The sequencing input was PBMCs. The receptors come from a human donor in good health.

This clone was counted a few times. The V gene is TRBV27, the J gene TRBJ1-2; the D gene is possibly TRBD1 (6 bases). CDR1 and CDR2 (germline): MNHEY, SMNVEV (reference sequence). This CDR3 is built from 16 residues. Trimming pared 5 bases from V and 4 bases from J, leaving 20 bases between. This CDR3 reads CASSPGATLLFYGYTF. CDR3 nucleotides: TGTGCCAGCAGTCCAGGGGCCACCCTTCTTTTCTATGGCTACACCTTC.

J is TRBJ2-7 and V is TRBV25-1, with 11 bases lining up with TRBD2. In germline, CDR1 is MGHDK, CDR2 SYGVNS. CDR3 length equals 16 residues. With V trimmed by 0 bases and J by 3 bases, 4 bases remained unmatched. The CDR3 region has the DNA TGTGCCAGCAGTGAATATAAGGGGACTAGCGGCTACGAGCAGTACTTC. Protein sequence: CASSEYKGTSGYEQYF.

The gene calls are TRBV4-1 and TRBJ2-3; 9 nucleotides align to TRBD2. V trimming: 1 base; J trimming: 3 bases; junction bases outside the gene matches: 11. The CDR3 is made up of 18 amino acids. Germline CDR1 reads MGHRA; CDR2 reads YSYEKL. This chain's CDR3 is CASSQAGISGGRTDTQYF. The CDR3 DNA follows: TGCGCCAGCAGCCAAGCGGGGATTAGCGGGGGAAGGACAGATACGCAGTATTTT.

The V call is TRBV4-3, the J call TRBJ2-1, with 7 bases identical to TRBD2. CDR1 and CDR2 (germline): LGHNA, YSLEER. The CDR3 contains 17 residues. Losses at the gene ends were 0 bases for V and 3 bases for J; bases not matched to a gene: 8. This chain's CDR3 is CASSQDIRGSSYNEQFF. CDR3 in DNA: TGCGCCAGCAGCCAAGATATCCGCGGGAGTAGCTACAATGAGCAGTTCTTC.

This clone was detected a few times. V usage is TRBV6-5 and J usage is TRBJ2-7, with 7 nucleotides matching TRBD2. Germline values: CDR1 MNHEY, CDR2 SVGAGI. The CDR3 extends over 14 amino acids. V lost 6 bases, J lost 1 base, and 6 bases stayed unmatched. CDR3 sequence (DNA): TGTGCCAGCAGGGGAGGGGCAACTTCCTACGAGCAGTACTTC. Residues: CASRGGATSYEQYF.

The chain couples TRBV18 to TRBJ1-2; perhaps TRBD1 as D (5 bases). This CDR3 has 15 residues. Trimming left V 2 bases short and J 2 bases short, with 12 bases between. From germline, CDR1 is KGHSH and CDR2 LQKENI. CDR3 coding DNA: TGTGCCAGCTCACCAGAACGGGACTTCAACTATGGCTACACCTTC. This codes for CASSPERDFNYGYTF.

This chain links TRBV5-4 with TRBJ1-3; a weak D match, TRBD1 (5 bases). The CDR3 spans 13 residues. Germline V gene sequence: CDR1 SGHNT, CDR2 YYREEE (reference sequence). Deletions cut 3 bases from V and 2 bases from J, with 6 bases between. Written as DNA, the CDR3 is TGTGCCAGCAGCTGGGGGGCTGGAAACACCATATATTTT. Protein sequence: CASSWGAGNTIYF.

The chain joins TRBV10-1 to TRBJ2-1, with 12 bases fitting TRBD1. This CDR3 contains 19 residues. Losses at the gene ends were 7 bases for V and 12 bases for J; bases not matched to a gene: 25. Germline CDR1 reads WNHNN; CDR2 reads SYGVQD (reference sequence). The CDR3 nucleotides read TGCGCCAGCAAAGGGGGGACAGGGGGCGATGAGCTAACCACCGACCCGCAGTTCTTC. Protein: CASKGGTGGDELTTDPQFF.

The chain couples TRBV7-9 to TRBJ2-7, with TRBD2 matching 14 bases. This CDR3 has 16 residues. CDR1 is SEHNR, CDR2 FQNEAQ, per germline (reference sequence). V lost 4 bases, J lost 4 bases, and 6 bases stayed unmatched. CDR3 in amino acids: CASSSTGTSGRYEQYF. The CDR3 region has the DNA TGTGCCAGCAGCTCAACCGGGACTAGCGGGAGATACGAGCAGTACTTC.

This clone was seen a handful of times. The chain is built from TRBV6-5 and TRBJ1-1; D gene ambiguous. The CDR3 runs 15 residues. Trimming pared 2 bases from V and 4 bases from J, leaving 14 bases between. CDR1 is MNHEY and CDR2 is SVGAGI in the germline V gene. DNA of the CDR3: TGTGCCAGCAGTTACAGGCCCGGGAAGGGCACTGAAGCTTTCTTT. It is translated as CASSYRPGKGTEAFF.

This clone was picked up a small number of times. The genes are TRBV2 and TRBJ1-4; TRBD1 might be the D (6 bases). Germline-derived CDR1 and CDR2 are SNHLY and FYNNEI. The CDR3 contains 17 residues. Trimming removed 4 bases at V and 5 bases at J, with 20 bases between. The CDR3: CASSALLGTRGNEKLFF. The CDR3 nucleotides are TGTGCCAGCAGTGCCCTCCTTGGGACGAGGGGGAATGAAAAACTGTTTTTT.

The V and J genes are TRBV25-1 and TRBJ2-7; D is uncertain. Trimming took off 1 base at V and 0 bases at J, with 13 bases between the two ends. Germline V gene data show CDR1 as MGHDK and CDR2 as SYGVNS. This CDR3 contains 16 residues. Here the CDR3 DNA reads TGTGCCAGCAGTGAATCAAAGGAGCGCATCTCCTACGAGCAGTACTTC. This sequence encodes CASSESKERISYEQYF.

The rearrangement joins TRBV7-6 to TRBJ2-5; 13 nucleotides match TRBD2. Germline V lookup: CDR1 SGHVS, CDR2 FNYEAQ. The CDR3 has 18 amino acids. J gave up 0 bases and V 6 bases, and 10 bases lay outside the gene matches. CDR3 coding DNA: TGTGCCAGCAGACGAACGGGACTAGCGGGGAGGTACCAAGAGACCCAGTACTTC. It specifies CASRRTGLAGRYQETQYF.

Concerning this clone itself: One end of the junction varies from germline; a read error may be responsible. In DNA form, the CDR3 reads TGTTCCAGCAGCTTTCCTCAGGGGGGCACCGGGGAGCTGTTTTTT. It encodes CSSSFPQGGTGELFF. This rearrangement joins TRBV7-9 to TRBJ2-2, with D tentatively TRBD1 (7 bases). The germline CDR1 and CDR2 sequences are SEHNR and FQNEAQ (reference sequence). There are 15 residues in the CDR3.

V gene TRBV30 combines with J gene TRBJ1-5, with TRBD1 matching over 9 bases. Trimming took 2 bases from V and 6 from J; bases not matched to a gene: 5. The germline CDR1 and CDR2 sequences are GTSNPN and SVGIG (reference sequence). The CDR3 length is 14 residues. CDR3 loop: CAWSKTGGVQPQHF. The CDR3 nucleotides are TGTGCCTGGAGTAAGACAGGGGGGGTTCAGCCCCAGCATTTT.

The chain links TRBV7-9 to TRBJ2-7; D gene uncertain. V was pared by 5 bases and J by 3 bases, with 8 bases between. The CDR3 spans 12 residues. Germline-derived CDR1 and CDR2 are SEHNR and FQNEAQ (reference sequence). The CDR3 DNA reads TGTGCCAGCAGCGCCAGTAACTACGAGCAGTACTTC. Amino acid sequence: CASSASNYEQYF.

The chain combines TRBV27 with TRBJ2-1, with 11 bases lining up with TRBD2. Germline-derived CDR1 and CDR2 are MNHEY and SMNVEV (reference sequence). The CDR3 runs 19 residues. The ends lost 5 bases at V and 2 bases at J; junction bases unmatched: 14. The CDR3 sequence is CASSPLAGGLGAPYNEQFF. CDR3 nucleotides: TGTGCCAGCAGTCCTTTAGCGGGAGGGCTAGGGGCTCCCTACAATGAGCAGTTCTTC.

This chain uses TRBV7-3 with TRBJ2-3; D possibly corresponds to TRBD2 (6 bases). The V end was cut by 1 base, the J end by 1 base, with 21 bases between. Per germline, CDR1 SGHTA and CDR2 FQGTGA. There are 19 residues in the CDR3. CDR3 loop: CASSLIGAGGTSRTDTQYF. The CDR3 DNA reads TGTGCCAGCAGCTTAATAGGCGCGGGCGGAACTAGCCGCACAGATACGCAGTATTTT.